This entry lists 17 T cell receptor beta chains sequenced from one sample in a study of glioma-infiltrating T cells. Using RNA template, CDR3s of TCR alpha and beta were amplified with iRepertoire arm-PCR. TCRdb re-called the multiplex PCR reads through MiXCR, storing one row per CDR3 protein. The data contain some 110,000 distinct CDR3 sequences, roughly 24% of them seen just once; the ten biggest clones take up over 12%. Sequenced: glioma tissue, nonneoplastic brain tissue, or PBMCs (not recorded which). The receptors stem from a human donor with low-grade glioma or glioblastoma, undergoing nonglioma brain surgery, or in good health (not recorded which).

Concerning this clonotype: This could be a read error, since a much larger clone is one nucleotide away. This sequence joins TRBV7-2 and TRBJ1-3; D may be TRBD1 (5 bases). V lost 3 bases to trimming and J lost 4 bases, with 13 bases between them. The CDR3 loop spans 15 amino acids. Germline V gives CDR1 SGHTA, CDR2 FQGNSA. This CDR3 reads CASSLARASGNTIYF. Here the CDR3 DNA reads TGTGCCAGCAGCTTGGCCAGGGCCTCCGGAAACACCATATATTTT.

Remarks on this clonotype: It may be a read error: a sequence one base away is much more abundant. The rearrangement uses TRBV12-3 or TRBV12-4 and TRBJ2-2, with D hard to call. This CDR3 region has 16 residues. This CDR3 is CASILGDIGYTGELFF. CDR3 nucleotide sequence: TGTGCCAGCATTTTAGGTGACATAGGATACACCGGGGAGCTGTTTTTT.

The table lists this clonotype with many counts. This chain's CDR3 is CASSLVRGADYGYTF. The DNA of the CDR3 is TGTGCCAGCAGCTTAGTAAGGGGTGCGGACTATGGCTACACCTTC. This rearrangement joins TRBV7-9 to TRBJ1-2; a weak D match, TRBD1 (5 bases). CDR3 length: 15 residues. From germline, CDR1 is SEHNR and CDR2 FQNEAQ (reference sequence). The V end lost 1 base, the J end lost 3 bases, and 12 bases lay between the germline ends.

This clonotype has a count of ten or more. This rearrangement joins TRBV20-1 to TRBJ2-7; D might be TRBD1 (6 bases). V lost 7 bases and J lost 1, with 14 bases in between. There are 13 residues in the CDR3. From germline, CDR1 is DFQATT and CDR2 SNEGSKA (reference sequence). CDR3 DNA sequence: TGCAGTGTAAAGGACAGTGAGTCCTACGAGCAGTACTTC. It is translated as CSVKDSESYEQYF.

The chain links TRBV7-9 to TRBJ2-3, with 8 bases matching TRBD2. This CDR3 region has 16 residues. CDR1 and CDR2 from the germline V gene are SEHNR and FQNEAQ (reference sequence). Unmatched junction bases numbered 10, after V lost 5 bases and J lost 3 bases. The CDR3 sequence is CASSQRPAGVTDTQYF. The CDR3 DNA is TGTGCCAGCAGCCAAAGGCCAGCGGGAGTAACAGATACGCAGTATTTT.

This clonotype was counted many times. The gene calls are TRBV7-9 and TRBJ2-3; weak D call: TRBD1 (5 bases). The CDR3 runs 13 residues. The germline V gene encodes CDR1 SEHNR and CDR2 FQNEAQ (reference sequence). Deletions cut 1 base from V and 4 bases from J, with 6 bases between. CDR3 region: CASSLVGPDTQYF. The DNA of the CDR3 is TGTGCCAGCAGCTTAGTGGGGCCAGATACGCAGTATTTT.

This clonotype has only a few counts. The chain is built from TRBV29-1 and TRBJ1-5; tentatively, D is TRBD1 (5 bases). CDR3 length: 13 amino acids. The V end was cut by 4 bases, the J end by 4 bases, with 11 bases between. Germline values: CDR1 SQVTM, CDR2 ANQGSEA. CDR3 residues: CSVGGGGNQPQHF. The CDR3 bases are TGCAGCGTTGGGGGGGGGGGTAATCAGCCCCAGCATTTT.

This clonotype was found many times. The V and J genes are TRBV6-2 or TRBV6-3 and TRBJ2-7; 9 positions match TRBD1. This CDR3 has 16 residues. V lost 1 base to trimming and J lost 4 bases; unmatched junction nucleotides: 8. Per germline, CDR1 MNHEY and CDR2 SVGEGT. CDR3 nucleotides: TGTGCCAGCAGTTACTTTTTGATGGGACAGGGATACGAGCAGTACTTC. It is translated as CASSYFLMGQGYEQYF.

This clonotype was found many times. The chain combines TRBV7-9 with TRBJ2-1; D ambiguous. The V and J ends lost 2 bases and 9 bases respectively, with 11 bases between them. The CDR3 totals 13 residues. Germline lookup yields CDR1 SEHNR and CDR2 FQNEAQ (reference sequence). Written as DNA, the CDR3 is TGTGCCAGCAGCTTACCGGCTCTGAGTGAGCAGTTCTTC. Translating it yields CASSLPALSEQFF.

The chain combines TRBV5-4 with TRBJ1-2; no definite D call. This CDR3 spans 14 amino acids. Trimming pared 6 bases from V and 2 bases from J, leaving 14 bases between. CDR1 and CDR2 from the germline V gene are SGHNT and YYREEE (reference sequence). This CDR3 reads CASTLLSGNYGYTF. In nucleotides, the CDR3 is TGTGCCAGCACCCTACTCAGCGGAAACTATGGCTACACCTTC.

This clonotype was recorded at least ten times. The CDR3 sequence is CASSETSGRPEQFF. In nucleotides, the CDR3 is TGTGCCAGCAGCGAAACTAGCGGGAGGCCCGAGCAGTTCTTC. This sequence joins TRBV7-9 and TRBJ2-1; 12 nucleotides line up with TRBD2. Germline assignment: CDR1 SEHNR and CDR2 FQNEAQ (reference sequence). The CDR3 extends over 14 amino acids. With V trimmed by 5 bases and J by 10 bases, 6 bases remained unmatched.

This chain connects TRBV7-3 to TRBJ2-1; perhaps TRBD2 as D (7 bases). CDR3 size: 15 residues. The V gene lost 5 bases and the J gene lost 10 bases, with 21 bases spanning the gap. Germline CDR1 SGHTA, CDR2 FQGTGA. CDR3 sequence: CASSGSGAGETEQFF. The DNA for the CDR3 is TGTGCCAGCAGCGGATCAGGGGCGGGAGAGACGGAGCAGTTCTTC.

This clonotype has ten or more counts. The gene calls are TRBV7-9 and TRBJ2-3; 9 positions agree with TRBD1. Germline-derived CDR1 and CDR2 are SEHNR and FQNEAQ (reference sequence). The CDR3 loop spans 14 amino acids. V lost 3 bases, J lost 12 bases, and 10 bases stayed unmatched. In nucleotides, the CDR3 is TGTGCCAGCAGCTTGGGACAGGGAATAACCTCCCAGTATTTT. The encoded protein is CASSLGQGITSQYF.

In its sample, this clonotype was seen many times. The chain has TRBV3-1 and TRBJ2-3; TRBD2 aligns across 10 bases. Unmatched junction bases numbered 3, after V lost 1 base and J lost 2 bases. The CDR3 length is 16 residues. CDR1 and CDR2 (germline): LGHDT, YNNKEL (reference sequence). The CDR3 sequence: CASSQGTSGFTDTQYF. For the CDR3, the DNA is TGTGCCAGCAGCCAAGGGACTAGCGGCTTCACAGATACGCAGTATTTT.

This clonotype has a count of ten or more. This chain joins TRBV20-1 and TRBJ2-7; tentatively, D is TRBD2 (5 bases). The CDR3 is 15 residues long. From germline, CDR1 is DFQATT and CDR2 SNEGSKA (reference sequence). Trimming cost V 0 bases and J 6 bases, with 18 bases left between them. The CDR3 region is CSARDVIATGFEQYF. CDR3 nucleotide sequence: TGCAGTGCTAGAGATGTGATAGCGACGGGGTTCGAGCAGTACTTC.

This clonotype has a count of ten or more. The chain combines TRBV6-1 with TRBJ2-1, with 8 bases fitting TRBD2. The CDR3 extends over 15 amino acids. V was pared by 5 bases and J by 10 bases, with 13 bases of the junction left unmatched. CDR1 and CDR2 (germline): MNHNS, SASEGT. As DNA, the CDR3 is TGTGCCAGCAGTCAACCCAGTAGAGCGGGAGACGAGCAGTTCTTC. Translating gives CASSQPSRAGDEQFF.

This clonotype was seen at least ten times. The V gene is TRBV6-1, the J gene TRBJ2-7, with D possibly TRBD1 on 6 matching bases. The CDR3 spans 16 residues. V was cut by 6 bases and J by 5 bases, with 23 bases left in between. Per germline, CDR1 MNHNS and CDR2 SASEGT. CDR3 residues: CASSLPRQAEGDEQYF. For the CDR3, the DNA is TGTGCCAGCAGCCTCCCTCGACAGGCAGAGGGGGACGAGCAGTACTTC.